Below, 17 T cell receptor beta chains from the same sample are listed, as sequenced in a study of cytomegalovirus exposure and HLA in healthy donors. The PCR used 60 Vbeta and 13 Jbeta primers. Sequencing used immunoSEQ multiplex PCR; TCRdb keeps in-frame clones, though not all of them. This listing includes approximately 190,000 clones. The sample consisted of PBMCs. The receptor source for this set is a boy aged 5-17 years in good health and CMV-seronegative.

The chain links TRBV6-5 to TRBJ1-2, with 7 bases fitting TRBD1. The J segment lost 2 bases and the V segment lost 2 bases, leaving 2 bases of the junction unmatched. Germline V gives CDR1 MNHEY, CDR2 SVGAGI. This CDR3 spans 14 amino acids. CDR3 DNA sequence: TGTGCCAGCAGTTACGGACAGGCAAACTATGGCTACACCTTC. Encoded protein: CASSYGQANYGYTF.

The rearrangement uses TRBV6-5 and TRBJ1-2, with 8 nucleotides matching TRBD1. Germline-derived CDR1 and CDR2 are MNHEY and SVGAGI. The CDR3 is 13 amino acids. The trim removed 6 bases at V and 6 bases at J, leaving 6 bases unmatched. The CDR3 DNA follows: TGTGCCAGCAGCCCCAGGACAGGGAATGGCTACACCTTC. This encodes CASSPRTGNGYTF.

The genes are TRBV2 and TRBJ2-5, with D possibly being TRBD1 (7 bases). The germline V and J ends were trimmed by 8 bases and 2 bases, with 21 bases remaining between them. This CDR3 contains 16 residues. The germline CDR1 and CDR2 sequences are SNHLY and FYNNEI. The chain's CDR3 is CASSWGQGGGQETQYF. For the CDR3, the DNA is TGTGCCAGCTCCTGGGGTCAGGGGGGTGGTCAAGAGACCCAGTACTTC.

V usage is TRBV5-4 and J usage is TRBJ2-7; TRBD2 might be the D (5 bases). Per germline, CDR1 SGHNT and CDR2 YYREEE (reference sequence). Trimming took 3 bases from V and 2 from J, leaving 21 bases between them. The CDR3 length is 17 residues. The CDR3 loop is CASSSVRIRGITYEQYF. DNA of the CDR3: TGTGCCAGCAGCTCAGTTAGGATCCGGGGTATCACCTACGAGCAGTACTTC.

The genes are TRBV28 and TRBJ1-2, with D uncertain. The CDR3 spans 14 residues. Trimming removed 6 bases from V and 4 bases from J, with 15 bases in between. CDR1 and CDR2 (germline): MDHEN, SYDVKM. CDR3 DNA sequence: TGTGCCAGCAGCCCACGAGCGGCTATCTATGGCTACACCTTC. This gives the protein CASSPRAAIYGYTF.

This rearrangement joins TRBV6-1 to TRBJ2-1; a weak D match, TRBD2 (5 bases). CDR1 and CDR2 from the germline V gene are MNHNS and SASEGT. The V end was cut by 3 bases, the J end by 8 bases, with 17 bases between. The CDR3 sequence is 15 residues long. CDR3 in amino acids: CASSDRGMGSDEQFF. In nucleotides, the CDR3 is TGTGCCAGCAGTGATAGAGGGATGGGCAGTGATGAGCAGTTCTTC.

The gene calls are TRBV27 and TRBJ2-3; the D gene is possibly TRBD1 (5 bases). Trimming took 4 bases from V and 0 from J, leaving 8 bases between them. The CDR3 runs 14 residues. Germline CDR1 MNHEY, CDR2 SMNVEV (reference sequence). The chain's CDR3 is CASSSGISTDTQYF. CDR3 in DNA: TGTGCCAGCAGTTCAGGGATTAGCACAGATACGCAGTATTTT.

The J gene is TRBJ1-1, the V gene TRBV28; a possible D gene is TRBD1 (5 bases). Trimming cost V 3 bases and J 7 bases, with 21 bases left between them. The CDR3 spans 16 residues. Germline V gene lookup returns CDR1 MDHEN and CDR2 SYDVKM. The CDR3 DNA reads TGTGCCAGCAGTTTTCTGCCAGGTCAGGGCTTTGGTGAAGCTTTCTTT. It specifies CASSFLPGQGFGEAFF.

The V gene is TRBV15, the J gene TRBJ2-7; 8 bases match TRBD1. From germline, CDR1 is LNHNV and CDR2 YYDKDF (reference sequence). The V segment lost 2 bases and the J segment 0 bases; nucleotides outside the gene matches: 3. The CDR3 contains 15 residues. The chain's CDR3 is CATSRRTGPSYEQYF. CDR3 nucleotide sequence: TGTGCCACCAGCAGAAGGACAGGGCCCTCCTACGAGCAGTACTTC.

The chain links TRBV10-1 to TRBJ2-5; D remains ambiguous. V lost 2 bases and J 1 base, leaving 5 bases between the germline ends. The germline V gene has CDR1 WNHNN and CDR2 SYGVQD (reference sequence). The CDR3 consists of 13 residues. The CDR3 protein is CASSEQSQETQYF. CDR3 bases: TGCGCCAGCAGTGAGCAGTCCCAAGAGACCCAGTACTTC.

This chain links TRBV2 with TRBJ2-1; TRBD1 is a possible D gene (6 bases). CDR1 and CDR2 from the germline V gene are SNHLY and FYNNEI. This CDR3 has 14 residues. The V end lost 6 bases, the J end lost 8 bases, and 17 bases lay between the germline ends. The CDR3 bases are TGTGCCAGCAGGTACCCAAACAGGGCCGATGAGCAGTTCTTC. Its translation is CASRYPNRADEQFF.

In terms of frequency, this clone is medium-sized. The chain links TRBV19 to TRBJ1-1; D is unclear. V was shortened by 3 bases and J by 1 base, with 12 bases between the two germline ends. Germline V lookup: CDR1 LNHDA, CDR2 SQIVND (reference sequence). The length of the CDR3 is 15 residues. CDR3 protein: CASSIRPQANTEAFF. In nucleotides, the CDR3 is TGTGCCAGTAGTATCCGGCCGCAGGCGAACACTGAAGCTTTCTTT. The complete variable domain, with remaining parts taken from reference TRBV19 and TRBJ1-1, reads DGGITQSPKYLFRKEGQNVTLSCEQNLNHDAMYWYRQDPGQGLRLIYYSQIVNDFQKGDIAEGYSVSREKKESFPLTVTSAQKNPTAFYLCASSIRPQANTEAFFGQGTRLTVV.

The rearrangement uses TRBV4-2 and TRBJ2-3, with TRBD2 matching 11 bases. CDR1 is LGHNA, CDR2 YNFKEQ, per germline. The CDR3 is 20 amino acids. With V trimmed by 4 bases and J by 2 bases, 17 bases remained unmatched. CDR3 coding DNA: TGTGCCAGCAGCCCCCAATTAGCGGGGGGGTTCCAAGCCGACACAGATACGCAGTATTTT. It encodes CASSPQLAGGFQADTDTQYF.

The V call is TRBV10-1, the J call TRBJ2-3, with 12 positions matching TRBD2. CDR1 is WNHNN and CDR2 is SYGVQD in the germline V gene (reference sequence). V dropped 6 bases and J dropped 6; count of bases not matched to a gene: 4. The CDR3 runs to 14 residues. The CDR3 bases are TGCGCCAGCAGGTCTAGCGGGGGGGCTGATACGCAGTATTTT. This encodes CASRSSGGADTQYF.

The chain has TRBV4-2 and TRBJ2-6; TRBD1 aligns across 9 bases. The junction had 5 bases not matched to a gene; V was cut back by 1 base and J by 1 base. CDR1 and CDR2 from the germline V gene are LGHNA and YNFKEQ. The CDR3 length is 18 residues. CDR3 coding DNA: TGTGCCAGCAGCCAAGTAAACAGGGGGCCTTCTGGGGCCAACGTCCTGACTTTC. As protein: CASSQVNRGPSGANVLTF.

CDR3 sequence reads: CASSSRDRGIYGYTF. CDR3 sequence (DNA): TGTGCCAGCAGCAGCCGGGACAGGGGAATCTATGGCTACACCTTC. The chain has TRBV28 and TRBJ1-2, with 10 bases that match TRBD1. The V and J ends lost 6 bases and 4 bases, in that order; junction bases with no gene match: 8. The V gene's germline CDR1 is MDHEN and CDR2 SYDVKM. The CDR3 extends over 15 amino acids.

This chain's CDR3 is CASSLTGSGNTIYF. CDR3 DNA sequence: TGTGCCAGCAGTTTGACAGGCTCTGGAAACACCATATATTTT. This chain uses TRBV6-5 with TRBJ1-3; D might be TRBD1 (6 bases). The CDR3 has 14 amino acids. The germline V and J ends were trimmed by 4 bases and 0 bases, with 7 bases remaining between them. The germline V gene has CDR1 MNHEY and CDR2 SVGAGI.